The text below deals with one T cell receptor (beta chain). Antigen: not known. The data were obtained in a study of cytomegalovirus exposure and HLA in healthy donors. General study points: Cytomegalovirus status, reportedly, was diagnosed with high specificity and sensitivity by the classifier.

Method: immunoSEQ multiplex PCR; TCRdb's copy keeps in-frame clones and lacks some. The sample consists of approximately 150,000 clones, roughly nine tenths of them appearing once. Germline CDR1 and CDR2: SGHRS and YFSETQ. J gave up 5 bases and V 5 bases, and 10 bases lay outside the gene matches. This CDR3 has 15 amino acids. Donors were drawn from the roughly 130-subject validation cohort, separate from the approximately 700-subject first cohort. The sequenced sample consisted of PBMCs. This clonotype was sampled from a woman aged 18-30 years in good health and CMV-seropositive. The chain has TRBV5-1 and TRBJ2-1, with TRBD1 identical over 7 bases. DNA of the CDR3: TGCGCCAGCAGTACCCGGGACAGCCCCAACAATGAGCAGTTCTTC. This encodes CASSTRDSPNNEQFF.